A selection of T cell receptor beta chains follows, all from one sample in a study of beta chain features in type 1 diabetes. Clones were read by immunoSEQ multiplex PCR, and TCRdb kept only the in-frame ones, dropping some. The repertoire includes about 300,000 clones, roughly 12% of them detected once, and nearly 0.015% sits in the top ten. The sequencing input was naive CD4+ T cells from blood. The receptors originated from a woman under 30 with type 1 diabetes. Both conserved end residues are part of each CDR3. D genes are given only for firm matches. Clone size appears in some rows only: once, few, many, or a class for an expanded clone.

clone_size: .
d_call: .
v_call: TRBV7-6
j_call: TRBJ1-5
cdr3_nt: TGTGCCAGCAGCTTATCGGCGGGTCGGAAATATAGCAATCAGCCCCAGCATTTT
cdr3_aa: CASSLSAGRKYSNQPQHF

clone_size: .
d_call: TRBD1
v_call: TRBV10-3
j_call: TRBJ2-7
cdr3_nt: TGTGCCATCAGTGAGTCCGGGACAGGGGCCCGGGAGCAGTACTTC
cdr3_aa: CAISESGTGAREQYF

clone_size: .
d_call: TRBD2
v_call: TRBV5-1
j_call: TRBJ2-1
cdr3_nt: TGCGCCAGCAGCTCCCGGACTAGCGGGTACAATGAGCAGTTCTTC
cdr3_aa: CASSSRTSGYNEQFF

clone_size: .
d_call: .
v_call: TRBV28
j_call: TRBJ1-2
cdr3_nt: TGTGCCAGCAGCAGAATGAGGGACTATGGCTACACCTTC
cdr3_aa: CASSRMRDYGYTF

clone_size: few
d_call: TRBD1
v_call: TRBV7-2
j_call: TRBJ2-5
cdr3_nt: TGTGCCAGCAGCTTAGGGACAGGGGGCTCCGAGACCCAGTACTTC
cdr3_aa: CASSLGTGGSETQYF

clone_size: few
d_call: .
v_call: TRBV28
j_call: TRBJ2-3
cdr3_nt: TGTGCCAGCAGCTACAACAGGGGCACAGATACGCAGTATTTT
cdr3_aa: CASSYNRGTDTQYF

clone_size: .
d_call: .
v_call: TRBV28
j_call: TRBJ2-7
cdr3_nt: TGTGCCAGCAGCTCCGGGGTGAAGCAGTACTTC
cdr3_aa: CASSSGVKQYF

clone_size: few
d_call: TRBD2
v_call: TRBV19
j_call: TRBJ2-5
cdr3_nt: TGTGCCAGTAGTCTAAGTAGCGGGAAAGAGACCCAGTACTTC
cdr3_aa: CASSLSSGKETQYF

clone_size: .
d_call: TRBD2
v_call: TRBV10-1
j_call: TRBJ2-3
cdr3_nt: TGCGCCAGCAGTGACGGGTTAGCGGGGTGGACGGATACGCAGTATTTT
cdr3_aa: CASSDGLAGWTDTQYF

clone_size: few
d_call: .
v_call: TRBV7-8
j_call: TRBJ2-1
cdr3_nt: TGTGCCAGCAGCCCAGTAACCGGGGACTCGGGCTACAATGAGCAGTTCTTC
cdr3_aa: CASSPVTGDSGYNEQFF

clone_size: .
d_call: .
v_call: TRBV2
j_call: TRBJ2-1
cdr3_nt: TGTGCCAGCCCGCGGGGAGGCTCCTACAATGAGCAGTTCTTC
cdr3_aa: CASPRGGSYNEQFF

clone_size: .
d_call: TRBD2
v_call: TRBV5-1
j_call: TRBJ2-1
cdr3_nt: TGCGCCAGCAGCGGGCTAGCGGCGATAAATGAGCAGTTCTTC
cdr3_aa: CASSGLAAINEQFF

clone_size: few
d_call: TRBD2
v_call: TRBV9
j_call: TRBJ2-3
cdr3_nt: TGTGCCAGCAGCGCAGGACTAGCGGGGGGCACAGATACGCAGTATTTT
cdr3_aa: CASSAGLAGGTDTQYF

clone_size: few
d_call: .
v_call: TRBV30
j_call: TRBJ1-1
cdr3_nt: TGTGCCTGGAGCGCAAGGGCGGGCACTGAAGCTTTCTTT
cdr3_aa: CAWSARAGTEAFF

clone_size: .
d_call: .
v_call: TRBV7-3
j_call: TRBJ1-2
cdr3_nt: TGTGCCAGCAGCCAAGGGGGAAACTATGGCTACACCTTC
cdr3_aa: CASSQGGNYGYTF

clone_size: few
d_call: .
v_call: TRBV2
j_call: TRBJ2-7
cdr3_nt: TGTGCCAGCGGACAGACATTCGCCTCCTACGAGCAGTACTTC
cdr3_aa: CASGQTFASYEQYF

clone_size: .
d_call: .
v_call: TRBV19
j_call: TRBJ1-2
cdr3_nt: TGTGCCAGTAGCAACCCCCGGCACGGAGTCTATGGCTACACCTTC
cdr3_aa: CASSNPRHGVYGYTF

clone_size: many
d_call: .
v_call: TRBV4-3
j_call: TRBJ2-1
cdr3_nt: TGCGCCAGCAGCCAAGAAAGATCGCGCTTAAATATCTTC
cdr3_aa: CASSQERSRLNIF

clone_size: few
d_call: TRBD1
v_call: TRBV30
j_call: TRBJ2-7
cdr3_nt: TGTGCCTGGAGTGTAGGTGGGACAGGGGTAAACGAGCAGTACTTC
cdr3_aa: CAWSVGGTGVNEQYF

clone_size: .
d_call: TRBD1
v_call: TRBV19
j_call: TRBJ1-5
cdr3_nt: TGTGCCAGTAGACCTGACAGGGGGAATCAGCCCCAGCATTTT
cdr3_aa: CASRPDRGNQPQHF

clone_size: few
d_call: TRBD2
v_call: TRBV23-1
j_call: TRBJ2-7
cdr3_nt: TGCGCCAGCAGTCGGCTAGCTAGCGGGGGGTGGAACGTCTACGAGCAGTACTTC
cdr3_aa: CASSRLASGGWNVYEQYF

clone_size: .
d_call: TRBD2
v_call: TRBV4-3
j_call: TRBJ2-1
cdr3_nt: TGCGCCAGCAGCCAAGATCGAACTAGCGGGGTACGGTACTACAATGAGCAGTTCTTC
cdr3_aa: CASSQDRTSGVRYYNEQFF

clone_size: once
d_call: TRBD2
v_call: TRBV30
j_call: TRBJ2-7
cdr3_nt: TGTGCCTGGACCATAGCGGGAGGGCCGGAGGAGCAGTACTTC
cdr3_aa: CAWTIAGGPEEQYF

clone_size: .
d_call: .
v_call: TRBV19
j_call: TRBJ2-6
cdr3_nt: TGTGCCAGTAGTAACCCTACCCCCGTCGCCAACGTCCTGACTTTC
cdr3_aa: CASSNPTPVANVLTF

clone_size: .
d_call: .
v_call: TRBV29-1
j_call: TRBJ2-1
cdr3_nt: TGCAGCGTTGAGCGGGAAACCGAGCAGTTCTTC
cdr3_aa: CSVERETEQFF

clone_size: few
d_call: .
v_call: TRBV19
j_call: TRBJ2-1
cdr3_nt: TGTGCCAGTAGTATAGGGCGGGATATGCATGAGCAGTTCTTC
cdr3_aa: CASSIGRDMHEQFF

clone_size: few
d_call: .
v_call: TRBV7-9
j_call: TRBJ2-1
cdr3_nt: TGTGCCAGCAGCTTAGGTACCCGTATCGGGGGTGAGCAGTTCTTC
cdr3_aa: CASSLGTRIGGEQFF

clone_size: .
d_call: .
v_call: TRBV7-2
j_call: TRBJ1-5
cdr3_nt: TGTGCCAGCAGCGGAGCCGTCCCTGGTCAGCCCCAGCATTTT
cdr3_aa: CASSGAVPGQPQHF

clone_size: few
d_call: TRBD2
v_call: TRBV5-1
j_call: TRBJ2-5
cdr3_nt: TGCGCCAGCAGCTCCGGGACTAGCGGAGAGACCCAGTACTTC
cdr3_aa: CASSSGTSGETQYF

clone_size: .
d_call: .
v_call: TRBV2
j_call: TRBJ2-3
cdr3_nt: TGTGCCAGCAGTCCGCGCCCCGGGAGTACGCAGTATTTT
cdr3_aa: CASSPRPGSTQYF

clone_size: .
d_call: TRBD2
v_call: TRBV29-1
j_call: TRBJ2-1
cdr3_nt: TGCAGCATTCCCGGGGCTAGCGGGAGGGCCAGGAGGTCCTACAATGAGCAGTTCTTC
cdr3_aa: CSIPGASGRARRSYNEQFF

clone_size: few
d_call: TRBD2
v_call: TRBV7-9
j_call: TRBJ2-3
cdr3_nt: TGTGCCAGCAGCGAGACTAGCGGGTGGAGCACAGATACGCAGTATTTT
cdr3_aa: CASSETSGWSTDTQYF

clone_size: few
d_call: TRBD1
v_call: TRBV4-1
j_call: TRBJ2-5
cdr3_nt: TGCGCCAGCAGAGGGACAGGGGTCTCTCAAGAGACCCAGTACTTC
cdr3_aa: CASRGTGVSQETQYF

clone_size: .
d_call: TRBD1
v_call: TRBV5-1
j_call: TRBJ2-7
cdr3_nt: TGCGCCAGCAGAGGGGGACAGGGGATTTACGAGCAGTACTTC
cdr3_aa: CASRGGQGIYEQYF

clone_size: .
d_call: .
v_call: TRBV25-1
j_call: TRBJ2-6
cdr3_nt: TGTGCCAGCAGCCCACACTCTGGGGCCAACGTCCTGACTTTC
cdr3_aa: CASSPHSGANVLTF